The 6 T cell receptor beta chains given below trace back to one sample, sequenced in a study of persistence of HIV-infected CD4 T cells. These receptors are not linked to any known antigen. The libraries were made with immunoSEQ version 4 in survey mode. Libraries were prepared by immunoSEQ multiplex PCR; TCRdb keeps only in-frame clonotypes and omits some of them. The sample records 25,000 to 40,000 clones, approximately 85% being singletons. The stimulus was an HIV-1 Gag 15-mer peptide pool, about 1 ug/peptide/mL. CD40L-negative CD69-negative CD45RO-high memory CD4+ T cells were sorted as populations depleted of antigen-responding cells. The specimen was CD4+ T cells sorted from PBMCs after 18-hour stimulation, collected from a patient who received antiretroviral therapy. The receptor source for this set is an adult woman with HIV who was CMV-seropositive.

The chain employs TRBV7-8 and TRBJ1-3; 7 bases are a match to TRBD1. Germline V lookup: CDR1 SGHVS, CDR2 FQNEAQ. The CDR3 spans 15 residues. J gave up 2 bases and V 5 bases, and 6 bases lay outside the gene matches. CDR3 in amino acids: CASSPGTVPGNTIYF. CDR3 nucleotide sequence: TGTGCCAGCAGCCCAGGGACAGTCCCTGGAAACACCATATATTTT.

The V gene is TRBV19, the J gene TRBJ1-5; D is uncertain. The CDR3 has 15 residues. Trimming took off 3 bases at V and 1 base at J, with 10 bases between the two ends. Looked up from germline, CDR1 is LNHDA and CDR2 is SQIVND (reference sequence). The CDR3 region is CASSIWGSSNQPQHF. CDR3 nucleotides: TGTGCCAGTAGTATTTGGGGATCCAGCAATCAGCCCCAGCATTTT.

This clone was recorded a few times. The chain links TRBV4-1 to TRBJ2-7; D gene ambiguous. Per germline, CDR1 MGHRA and CDR2 YSYEKL. This CDR3 has 14 amino acids. The ends were cut back, 0 bases at V and 3 bases at J, with 9 bases in the middle. CDR3 in DNA: TGCGCCAGCAGCCAAGAGAAGGCGAGCTACGAGCAGTACTTC. This encodes CASSQEKASYEQYF.

The CDR3 nucleotides read TGCGCCAGCAGCTTGGCACCAAATCGGTTTGATAGCAATCAGCCCCAGCATTTT. This codes for CASSLAPNRFDSNQPQHF. This chain links TRBV5-1 with TRBJ1-5, with D unclear. Germline V gene data show CDR1 as SGHRS and CDR2 as YFSETQ. The CDR3 spans 18 residues. Trimming took off 0 bases at V and 0 bases at J, with 16 bases between the two ends.

This clone was counted a single time. This chain connects TRBV15 to TRBJ2-5; the D gene is possibly TRBD1 (6 bases). The CDR3 is 14 residues long. V was clipped by 0 bases and J by 8 bases, with 13 bases between them. CDR1 is LNHNV, CDR2 YYDKDF, per germline (reference sequence). The CDR3, as DNA: TGTGCCACCAGCAGAGATCTAGGGACACGCACCCAGTACTTC. The encoded protein is CATSRDLGTRTQYF.

V usage is TRBV27 and J usage is TRBJ2-7; 9 bases agree with TRBD1. V shed 5 bases, J shed 4 bases, and the junction held 6 bases outside the gene matches. Germline assignment: CDR1 MNHEY and CDR2 SMNVEV (reference sequence). The CDR3 has 14 amino acids. The CDR3 DNA reads as TGTGCCAGCAGTCCGGGACAGGGTACGTACGAGCAGTACTTC. It specifies CASSPGQGTYEQYF.